This T cell receptor beta chain was captured in a study of T cells in Graves' hyperthyroidism and ophthalmopathy. The CDR3 regions of TCR beta were amplified from RNA transcripts. The study used the HTBI primer set for a first-round RT-PCR of the TCR CDR3. Via MiXCR, TCRdb re-called the multiplex PCR reads, giving one row per CDR3 protein. The profile shows 250,000 to 300,000 distinct CDR3 sequences, 10% to 15% of them singletons. The CDR3 has 13 residues. Germline lookup yields CDR1 SGHAT and CDR2 FQNNGV. Comments on this clonotype: Its antigen is as yet unknown. One end of the junction fails to match germline, which may point to a read error.

More than 9.5 ml fresh peripheral blood yielded the PBMCs. Study-wide results and caveats: Most clonotypes expanded in the thyroid (above 0.001) were also present in blood.

The TCR sequence derives from a woman aged 25-40 years with Graves' hyperthyroidism that later progressed to Graves' ophthalmopathy. The specimen was blood. This chain links TRBV11-2 with TRBJ2-5, with 7 bases identical to TRBD1. The CDR3 DNA is TGTGCCAGCAGTCGCAGGGGACACCCGGACAGGCACTTC. This encodes CASSRRGHPDRHF.